This entry features one T cell receptor beta chain sequence. The antigen is unknown. CDR3 size: 15 residues. The V end was cut by 3 bases, the J end by 5 bases, with 17 bases between. CDR1 SEHNR and CDR2 FQNEAQ come from the germline V gene (reference sequence). The time point here: newly diagnosed GD, antithyroid drugs for less than 3 months. Following extraction of RNA from PBMCs, that RNA was used to make the TCR library. The authors diagnosed Graves' disease using American Thyroid Association guidelines. This entry is derived from a study of regulatory T cells in long-lasting Graves disease. Assembly of TCR beta libraries relied on iRepertoire HTBI primers together with Arm-PCR of CDR3 regions. A single record per CDR3 protein comes from TCRdb applying MiXCR to the multiplex PCR reads. The top ten hold 25% of the sample, which has 450,000 to 650,000 distinct CDR3 sequences, roughly 15% seen once.

The study, taken as a whole, reports: Patients with persistent Graves' had lower TCR diversity than newly diagnosed patients.

These same data were also listed under a study on T cells in Graves' hyperthyroidism and ophthalmopathy. From that paper: With the HTBI primer set, the TCR CDR3 went through a first round of RT-PCR.

Sequencing used peripheral blood mononuclear cells (PBMCs), obtained at new diagnosis, from a patient treated with antithyroid drugs. This sequence joins TRBV7-9 and TRBJ2-7; D is possibly TRBD1 or TRBD2 (5 bases each). The TCR comes from a middle-aged woman with Graves disease. Here the CDR3 reads CASSFRAVRGDEQYF. In nucleotides, the CDR3 is TGTGCCAGCAGCTTTCGGGCTGTGAGGGGTGACGAGCAGTACTTC. Together with reference TRBV7-9 and TRBJ2-7, the CDR3 gives the full variable domain: DTGVSQNPRHKITKRGQNVTFRCDPISEHNRLYWYRQTLGQGPEFLTYFQNEAQLEKSRLLSDRFSAERPKGSFSTLEIQRTEQGDSAMYLCASSFRAVRGDEQYFGPGTRLTVT.